Here is one T cell receptor (beta chain) with its context. It lacks a known antigen. The input lacks base qualities; no much larger clone sits a single base away. This record comes from a study of response to subunit inactivated influenza vaccine (dated by TCRdb to between 2018 and 2020). In terms of the full investigation: Deep quantitative profiling of the T cell receptor repertoire was used in the study to follow responses to a trivalent subunit inactivated influenza vaccine.

The cysteine opens and the phenylalanine closes a CDR3 of 12 amino acids. The CDR3 DNA has 36 bases and is translated from base 1. The germline V end is reduced by 3 bases and the J end by 3 bases; junction bases left unmatched: 0. CDR1 DFQATT and CDR2 SNEGSKA were looked up in the germline V gene (reference sequence). Libraries were made using RT-PCR. Instrument on record: Illumina HiSeq 2500. TCRdb reprocessing: public reads trimmed at Q25 with fastp, clones called with MiXCR, in-frame beta chains kept. Rows with a matching CDR3 protein are joined into one entry that keeps the most common DNA and genes. The sample contains about 500,000 distinct CDR3 sequences, about 15% of them found a single time. Together, the top ten hold about 3% of the sample. Broader findings and caveats from the paper: According to the authors, only a limited number of new T cells may be recruited by each seasonal influenza vaccination.

The sequence was obtained from a man between 45 and 75 years old who received an inactivated influenza vaccine. Donor details come from another sample of the same person, matched by shared clones. This chain joins TRBV20-1 to TRBJ2-5; 8 bases in the middle match TRBD2. The source was CD4+ T cells sorted from PBMCs, collected around 25 months after vaccination. Read as DNA, the sequence is TGCAGTGCTAGGGGACTAGAAGAGACCCAGTACTTC. It codes for CSARGLEETQYF.